This T cell receptor (beta chain) stems from a study of T cells in Graves' hyperthyroidism and ophthalmopathy (dated by TCRdb to between 2019 and 2020). Concerning the study at large: Peripheral blood was sampled at the time of initial diagnosis, prior to any treatment. TCR Vbeta CDR3 sequencing of 120 to 150 peripheral blood samples (around 45 ophthalmopathy, 75 to 85 hyperthyroidism and around 17 progressor patients) is reported in the paper. After sampling, hyperthyroidism patients received methimazole starting at 30 mg daily, and ophthalmopathy patients received high-dose intravenous methylprednisolone. The study also compared thyroid tissue and blood T-cell repertoires from about 6 Graves' hyperthyroidism patients. To identify distinguishing TCR V-J signatures, a discovery cohort of around 100 patients was used, comprising some 45 with Graves' ophthalmopathy and around 60 with stable Graves' hyperthyroidism. The 75 to 100 discovery patients were randomly split 7:3 into training and test sets. Prospective prediction of ophthalmopathy was tested in an independent validation cohort of about 19 hyperthyroidism patients and 17 patients who later progressed to ophthalmopathy. Summary of the overall study and its limitations: In cross-validation, a model built on a 13 V-J signature told ophthalmopathy apart from stable hyperthyroidism with 85% to 90% sensitivity and around 81% specificity, and in testing the same model reached 80%/75%. Most expanded thyroid clonotypes (frequency above 0.001) were also detected in blood, a finding suggesting that blood repertoires may reflect thyroid immune responses. During validation, the model predicted progression to ophthalmopathy a median of approximately six months ahead of onset, with almost 71% sensitivity and about 75% specificity. Sample size was not statistically predetermined, and investigators were not blinded to group allocation.

Hyperthyroidism patients were aged 18 to 65 years and newly diagnosed, with disease duration of less than 2 months. Patients with uncontrolled infections, other autoimmune diseases, pregnancy or lactation were excluded. Clinical symptoms, serum thyroxine and TRAb, thyroid ultrasound, and orbital computed tomography formed the basis for the diagnoses. Blood from progressor patients was drawn when they were first diagnosed with hyperthyroidism, before any ophthalmopathy symptoms appeared. PBMCs were isolated from about 9.1 ml of fresh peripheral blood by Ficoll-Paque density gradient centrifugation. Progressor patients were initially diagnosed with Graves' hyperthyroidism and developed ophthalmopathy during follow-up. Total RNA was extracted with Trizol reagent, and quality was checked on an Agilent 2100 Bioanalyzer. The TCR beta CDR3 regions were amplified from RNA transcripts. The first round of RT-PCR for the TCR CDR3 was performed with the HTBI primer set and the Qiagen OneStep RT-PCR kit. Libraries were constructed in a second round of multiplex PCR, after which size selection and purification were performed. Sequencing of the libraries was done on an Illumina HiSeq2000 using paired-end 100 bp reads. The original methods were these. SOAPnuke was used to process the raw data, removing reads that contained adapters or uncalled bases, had a mean Phred below 15, or lacked an exact match to the constant primer or identifier. COPE v1.2.5 was used to merge high-quality paired reads, and clonotypes were defined as unique nucleotide sequences. Clonotypes were aligned to IMGT TRBV, TRBD and TRBJ reference segments using MiTCR v1.1. The analysis included only V-J combinations with a frequency above 0.0001, which together covered around 99% of the repertoires. A TCS score was defined as the ratio between F50 (clonal expansion) and ExV (chaos), using BLOSUM62-based TCRdist between CDR3 peptides within each V-J. Welch's t-statistics and random forest reduced around 510 V-J features to 13, which were used in a naive Bayes classifier (R e1071). TCRdb applied fastp at Q25 and MiXCR to the public reads, then kept only in-frame beta chains. Rows are combined by CDR3 protein, so each entry shows the most common genes and DNA. In this record, the V and J calls reflect TCRdb's handling and not the investigators' own analysis. Within this sample are some 600,000 distinct CDR3 sequences, with about 15% of them counted one time only. About 5.8% of the sample is held by the ten biggest clonotypes.

Via the germline V gene, CDR1 is MGHDK and CDR2 SYGVNS. Reading from cysteine to phenylalanine, the CDR3 counts 14 amino acids. Only CDR3 DNA remains: 42 bases, in frame from the first base. Trimming removed 8 bases from V and 4 bases from J, leaving 14 bases between the germline ends. This clonotype was counted between two and nine times. The target of this receptor is not known. No much larger clone exists at a distance of one base, and base qualities are not known. The sequenced sample was blood. The receptor was isolated from a woman aged 25 to 39 with Graves' hyperthyroidism that later progressed to Graves' ophthalmopathy. The V gene is TRBV25-1 and the J gene is TRBJ2-2, with the D gene too uncertain to name. The CDR3 has the sequence CASAKGIPTGELFF. The DNA sequence is as follows: TGTGCCAGCGCAAAGGGAATTCCCACCGGGGAGCTGTTTTTT.